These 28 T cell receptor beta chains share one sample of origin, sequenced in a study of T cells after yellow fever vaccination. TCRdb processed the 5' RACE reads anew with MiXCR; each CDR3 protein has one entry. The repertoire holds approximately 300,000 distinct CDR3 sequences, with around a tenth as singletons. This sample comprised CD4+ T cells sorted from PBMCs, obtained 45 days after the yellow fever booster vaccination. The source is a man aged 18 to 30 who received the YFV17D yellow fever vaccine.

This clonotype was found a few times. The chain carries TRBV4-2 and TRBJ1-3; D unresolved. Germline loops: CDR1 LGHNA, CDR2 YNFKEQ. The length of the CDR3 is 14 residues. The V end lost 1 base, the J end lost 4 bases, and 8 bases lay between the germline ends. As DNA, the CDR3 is TGTGCCAGCAGCCAAGCAAAGCCCGGAAACACCATATATTTT. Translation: CASSQAKPGNTIYF.

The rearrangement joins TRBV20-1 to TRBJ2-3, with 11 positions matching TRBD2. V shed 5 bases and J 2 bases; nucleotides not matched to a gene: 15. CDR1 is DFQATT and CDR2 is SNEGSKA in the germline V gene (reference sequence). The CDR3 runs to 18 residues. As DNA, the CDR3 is TGCAGTGCTGATCTGACTAGCGGGGCCCTAATGTCCACAGATACGCAGTATTTT. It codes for CSADLTSGALMSTDTQYF.

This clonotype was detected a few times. CDR3 bases: TGTGCCAGCTCACCTTCCATCAGGTTGGAGACCCAGTACTTC. Its translation is CASSPSIRLETQYF. The gene calls are TRBV18 and TRBJ2-5; no clear D gene. This CDR3 has 14 amino acids. CDR1 and CDR2 from the germline V gene are KGHSH and LQKENI. The ends were cut back, 3 bases at V and 5 bases at J, with 13 bases in the middle.

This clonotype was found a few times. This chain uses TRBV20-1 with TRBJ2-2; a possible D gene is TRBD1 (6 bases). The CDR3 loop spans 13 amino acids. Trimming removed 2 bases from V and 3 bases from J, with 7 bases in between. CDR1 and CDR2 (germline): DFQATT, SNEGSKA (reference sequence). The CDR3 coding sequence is TGCAGTGCTAGAAACAGGGACACCGGGGAGCTGTTTTTT. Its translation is CSARNRDTGELFF.

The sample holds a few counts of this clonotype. In nucleotides, the CDR3 is TGCAGTGCTCCATGGGGGACAGCGAGCTATGGCTACACCTTC. This translates into CSAPWGTASYGYTF. V is TRBV20-1 and J is TRBJ1-2, with 7 nucleotides matching TRBD1. The CDR3 loop spans 14 amino acids. V gave up 5 bases and J gave up 4 bases; unmatched junction bases: 10. Germline assignment: CDR1 DFQATT and CDR2 SNEGSKA (reference sequence).

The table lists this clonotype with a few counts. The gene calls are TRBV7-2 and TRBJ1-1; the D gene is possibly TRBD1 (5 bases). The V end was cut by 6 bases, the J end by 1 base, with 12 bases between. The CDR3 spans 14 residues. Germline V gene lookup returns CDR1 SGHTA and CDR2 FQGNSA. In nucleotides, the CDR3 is TGTGCCAGCAGATCCGACAGACAGAACACTGAAGCTTTCTTT. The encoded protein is CASRSDRQNTEAFF.

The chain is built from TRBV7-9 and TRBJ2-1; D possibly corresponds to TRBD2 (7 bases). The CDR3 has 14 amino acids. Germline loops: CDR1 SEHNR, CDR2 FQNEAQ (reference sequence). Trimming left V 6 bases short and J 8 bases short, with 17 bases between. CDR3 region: CASRTDYGGHEQFF. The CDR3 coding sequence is TGTGCCAGCAGAACAGACTACGGGGGGCATGAGCAGTTCTTC.

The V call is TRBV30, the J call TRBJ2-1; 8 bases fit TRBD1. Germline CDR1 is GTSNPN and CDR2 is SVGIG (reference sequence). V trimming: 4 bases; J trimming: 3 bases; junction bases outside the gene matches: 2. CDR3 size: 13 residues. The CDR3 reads CAWNRGSYNEQFF. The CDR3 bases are TGTGCCTGGAACAGGGGGAGCTACAATGAGCAGTTCTTC.

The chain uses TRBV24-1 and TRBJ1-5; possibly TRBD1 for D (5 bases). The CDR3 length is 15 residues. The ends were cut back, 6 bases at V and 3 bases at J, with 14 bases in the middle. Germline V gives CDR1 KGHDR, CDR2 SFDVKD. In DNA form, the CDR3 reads TGTGCCACCAGTCCCACCGACAGAATCAATCAGCCCCAGCATTTT. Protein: CATSPTDRINQPQHF.

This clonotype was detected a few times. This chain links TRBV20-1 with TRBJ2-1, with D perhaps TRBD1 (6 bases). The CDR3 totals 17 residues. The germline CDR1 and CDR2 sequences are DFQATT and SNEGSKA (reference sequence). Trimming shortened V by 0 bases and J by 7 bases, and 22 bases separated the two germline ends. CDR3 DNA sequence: TGCAGTGCTAGAGATCTCTCGGGCACGCCCGGGACAAATGAGCAGTTCTTC. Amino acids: CSARDLSGTPGTNEQFF.

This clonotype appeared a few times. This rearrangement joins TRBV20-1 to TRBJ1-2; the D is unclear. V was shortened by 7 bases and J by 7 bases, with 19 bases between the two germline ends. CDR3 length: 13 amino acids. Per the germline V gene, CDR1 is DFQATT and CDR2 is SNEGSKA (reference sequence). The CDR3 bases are TGCAGTGGTAGGGCGGCGGGGTCGCGTGGCTACACCTTC. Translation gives CSGRAAGSRGYTF.

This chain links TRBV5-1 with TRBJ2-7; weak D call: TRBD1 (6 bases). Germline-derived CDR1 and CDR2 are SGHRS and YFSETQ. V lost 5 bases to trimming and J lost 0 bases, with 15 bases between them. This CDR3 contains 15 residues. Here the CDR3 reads CASSLGAPPSYEQYF. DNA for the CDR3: TGCGCCAGCAGTCTGGGGGCCCCGCCCTCCTACGAGCAGTACTTC.

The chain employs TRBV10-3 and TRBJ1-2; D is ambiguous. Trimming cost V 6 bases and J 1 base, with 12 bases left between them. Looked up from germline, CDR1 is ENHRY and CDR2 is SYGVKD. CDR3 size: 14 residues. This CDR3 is CAISNRVGNYGYTF. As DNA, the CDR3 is TGTGCCATCAGCAACCGGGTCGGTAACTATGGCTACACCTTC.

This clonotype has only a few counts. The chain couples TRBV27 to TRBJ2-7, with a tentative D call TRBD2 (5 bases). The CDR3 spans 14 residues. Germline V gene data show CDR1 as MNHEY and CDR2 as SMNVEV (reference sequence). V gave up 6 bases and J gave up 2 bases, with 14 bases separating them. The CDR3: CASRLTTGTYEQYF. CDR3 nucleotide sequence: TGTGCCAGCAGACTTACGACGGGGACCTACGAGCAGTACTTC.

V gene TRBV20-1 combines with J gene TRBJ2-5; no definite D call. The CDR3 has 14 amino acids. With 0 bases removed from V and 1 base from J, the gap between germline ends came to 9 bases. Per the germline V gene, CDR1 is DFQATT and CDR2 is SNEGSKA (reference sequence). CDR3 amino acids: CSARERRIQETQYF. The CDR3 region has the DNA TGCAGTGCTAGAGAAAGACGCATCCAAGAGACCCAGTACTTC.

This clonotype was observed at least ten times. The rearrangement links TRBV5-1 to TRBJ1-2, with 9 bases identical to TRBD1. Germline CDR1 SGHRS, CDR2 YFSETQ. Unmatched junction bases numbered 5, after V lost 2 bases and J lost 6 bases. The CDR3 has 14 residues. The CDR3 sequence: CASSFPDRGDGYTF. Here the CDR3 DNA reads TGCGCCAGCAGCTTCCCGGACAGGGGAGATGGCTACACCTTC.

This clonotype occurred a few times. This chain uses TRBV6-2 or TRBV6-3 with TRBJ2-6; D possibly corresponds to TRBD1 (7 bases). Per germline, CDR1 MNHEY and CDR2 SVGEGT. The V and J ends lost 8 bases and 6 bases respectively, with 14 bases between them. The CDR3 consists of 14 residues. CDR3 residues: CASGRTGEANVLTF. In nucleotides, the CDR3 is TGTGCCAGCGGGAGGACAGGCGAGGCCAACGTCCTGACTTTC.

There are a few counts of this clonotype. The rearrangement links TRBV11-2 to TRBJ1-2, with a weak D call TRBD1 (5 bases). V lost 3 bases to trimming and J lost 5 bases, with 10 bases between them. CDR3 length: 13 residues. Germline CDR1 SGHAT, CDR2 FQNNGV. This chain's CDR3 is CASSFEGSYGYTF. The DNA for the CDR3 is TGTGCCAGCAGCTTTGAGGGGAGTTATGGCTACACCTTC.

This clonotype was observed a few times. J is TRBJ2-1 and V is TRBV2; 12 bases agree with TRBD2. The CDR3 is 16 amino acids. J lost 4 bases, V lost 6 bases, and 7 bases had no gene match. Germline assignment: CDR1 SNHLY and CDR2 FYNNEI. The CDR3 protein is CASRNGGLAGYNEQFF. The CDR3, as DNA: TGTGCCAGCAGGAATGGTGGACTAGCGGGGTACAATGAGCAGTTCTTC. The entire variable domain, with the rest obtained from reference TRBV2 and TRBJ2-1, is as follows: EPEVTQTPSHQVTQMGQEVILRCVPISNHLYFYWYRQILGQKVEFLVSFYNNEISEKSEIFDDQFSVERPDGSNFTLKIRSTKLEDSAMYFCASRNGGLAGYNEQFFGPGTRLTVL.

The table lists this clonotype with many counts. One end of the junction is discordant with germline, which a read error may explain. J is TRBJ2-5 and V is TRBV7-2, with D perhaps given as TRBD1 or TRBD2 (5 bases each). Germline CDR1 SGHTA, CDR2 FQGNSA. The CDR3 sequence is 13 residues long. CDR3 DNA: TGCGCCAGCAGCCAAGGGGCGGGAGAGACCCAGTACTTC. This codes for CASSQGAGETQYF.

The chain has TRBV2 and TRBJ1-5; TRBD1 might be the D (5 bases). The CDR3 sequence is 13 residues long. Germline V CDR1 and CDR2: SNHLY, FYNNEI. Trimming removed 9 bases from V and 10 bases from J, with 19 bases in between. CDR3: CARPGPVVNPQHF. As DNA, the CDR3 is TGTGCCAGGCCGGGACCCGTGGTTAATCCCCAGCATTTT.

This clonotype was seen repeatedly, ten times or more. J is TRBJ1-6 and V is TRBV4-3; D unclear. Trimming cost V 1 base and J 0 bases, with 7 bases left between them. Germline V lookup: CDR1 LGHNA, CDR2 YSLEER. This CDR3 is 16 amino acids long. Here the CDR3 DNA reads TGCGCCAGCAGCCAAGGTGGGAGCTCCTATAATTCACCCCTCCACTTT. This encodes CASSQGGSSYNSPLHF.

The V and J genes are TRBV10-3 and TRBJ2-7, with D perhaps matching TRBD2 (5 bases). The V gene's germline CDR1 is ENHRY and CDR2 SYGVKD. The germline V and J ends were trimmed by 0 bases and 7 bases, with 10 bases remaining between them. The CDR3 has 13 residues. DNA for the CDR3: TGTGCCATCAGTGAGTCGACTATGAGGGAGCAGTACGTC. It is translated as CAISESTMREQYV.

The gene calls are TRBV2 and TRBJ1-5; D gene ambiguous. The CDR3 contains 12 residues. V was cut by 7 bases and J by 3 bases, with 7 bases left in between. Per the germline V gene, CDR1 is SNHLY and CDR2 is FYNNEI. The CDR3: CASKADNQPQHF. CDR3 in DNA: TGTGCCAGCAAGGCAGACAATCAGCCCCAGCATTTT.

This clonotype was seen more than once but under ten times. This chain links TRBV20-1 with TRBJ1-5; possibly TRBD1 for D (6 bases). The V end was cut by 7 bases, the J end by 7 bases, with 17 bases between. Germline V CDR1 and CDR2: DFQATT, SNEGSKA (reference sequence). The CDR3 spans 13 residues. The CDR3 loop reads CSVYGGREQPQHF. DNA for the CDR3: TGCAGTGTTTATGGGGGGCGCGAACAGCCCCAGCATTTT.

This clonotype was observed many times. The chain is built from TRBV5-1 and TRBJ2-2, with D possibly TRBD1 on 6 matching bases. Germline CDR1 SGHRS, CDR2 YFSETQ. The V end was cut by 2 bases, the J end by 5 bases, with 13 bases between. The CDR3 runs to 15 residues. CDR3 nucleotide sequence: TGCGCCAGCAGCTTCGCAGGGGATTCAACCGGGGAGCTGTTTTTT. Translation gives CASSFAGDSTGELFF.

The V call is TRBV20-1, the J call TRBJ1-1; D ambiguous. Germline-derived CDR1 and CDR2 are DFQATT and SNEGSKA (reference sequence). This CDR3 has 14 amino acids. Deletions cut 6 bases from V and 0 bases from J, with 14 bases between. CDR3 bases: TGCAGTGCGAGACACACACCGATGAACACTGAAGCTTTCTTT. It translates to CSARHTPMNTEAFF.

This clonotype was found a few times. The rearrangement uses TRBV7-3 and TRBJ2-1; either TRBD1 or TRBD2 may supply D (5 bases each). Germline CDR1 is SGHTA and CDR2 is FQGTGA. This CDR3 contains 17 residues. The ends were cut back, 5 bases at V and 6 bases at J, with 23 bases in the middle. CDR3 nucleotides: TGTGCCAGCAGCCGTAGTAACCCCGGGACCTCCGGCAATGAGCAGTTCTTC. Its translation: CASSRSNPGTSGNEQFF. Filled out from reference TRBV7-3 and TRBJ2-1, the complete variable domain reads GAGVSQTPSNKVTEKGKYVELRCDPISGHTALYWYRQSLGQGPEFLIYFQGTGAADDSGLPNDRFFAVRPEGSVSTLKIQRTERGDSAVYLCASSRSNPGTSGNEQFFGPGTRLTVL.